The 25 T cell receptor beta chains below were found in one sample sequenced in a study of T cells after yellow fever vaccination. TCRdb used MiXCR to reprocess the 5' RACE reads, holding one entry per CDR3 protein. The sample includes 200,000 to 300,000 distinct CDR3 sequences, approximately 6.8% of them seen just once. Here the sequenced sample was CD4+ T cells sorted from PBMCs, taken on the day of the yellow fever booster vaccination. These receptors were collected from a man in his thirties or forties who received the YFV17D yellow fever vaccine.

The rearrangement joins TRBV11-3 to TRBJ2-2; TRBD1 might be the D (7 bases). Germline lookup yields CDR1 SGHNT and CDR2 YENEEA. V gave up 3 bases and J gave up 4 bases, with 12 bases separating them. This CDR3 comprises 15 residues. The CDR3 DNA reads as TGTGCCAGCAGCTTTGCAGGGGGGCGCACCGGGGAGCTGTTTTTT. It is translated as CASSFAGGRTGELFF.

This clonotype was seen only a few times. This sequence joins TRBV4-2 and TRBJ1-5; TRBD1 might be the D (6 bases). Per germline, CDR1 LGHNA and CDR2 YNFKEQ. V lost 1 base to trimming and J lost 5 bases, with 15 bases between them. The CDR3 runs 16 residues. CDR3 loop: CASSQGQVGGYQPQHF. The DNA of the CDR3 is TGTGCCAGCAGCCAAGGACAGGTCGGGGGGTATCAGCCCCAGCATTTT.

A word on this clonotype: This may stem from a read error, because a much larger clone lies one nucleotide away. The chain has TRBV20-1 and TRBJ2-1; possible D gene TRBD2, 5 bases. The CDR3 runs 16 residues. Germline-derived CDR1 and CDR2 are DFQATT and SNEGSKA (reference sequence). Here the CDR3 DNA reads TGCTGTGCTAGTGTGATAGGAGCGGACCGATACAATGAGCAGTTCTTC. This sequence encodes CCASVIGADRYNEQFF.

Many counts were recorded for this clonotype. The chain combines TRBV28 with TRBJ1-2, with a weak D call TRBD1 (6 bases). The CDR3 spans 14 residues. V lost 3 bases and J lost 2, with 10 bases in between. Germline CDR1 and CDR2: MDHEN and SYDVKM. CDR3 DNA sequence: TGTGCCAGCAGTTTGGGCAGGGGAAACTATGGCTACACCTTC. Translating gives CASSLGRGNYGYTF.

This clonotype has a count of ten or more. The chain is built from TRBV5-1 and TRBJ2-7; D is possibly TRBD1 or TRBD2 (5 bases each). Germline CDR1 and CDR2: SGHRS and YFSETQ. This CDR3 has 14 amino acids. Trimming left V 3 bases short and J 0 bases short, with 10 bases between. The CDR3 reads CASSWDRSSYEQYF. As DNA, the CDR3 is TGCGCCAGCAGCTGGGACCGAAGCTCCTACGAGCAGTACTTC.

In its sample, this clonotype was seen a few times. The chain uses TRBV19 and TRBJ1-6; TRBD1 might be the D (6 bases). Trimming took 7 bases from V and 8 from J, leaving 15 bases between them. The CDR3 is 14 amino acids. Per germline, CDR1 LNHDA and CDR2 SQIVND (reference sequence). CDR3 coding DNA: TGTGCCAGTACCACCCCGGGGGCAGATTCACCCCTCCACTTT. The encoded protein is CASTTPGADSPLHF.

This clonotype was seen repeatedly, ten times or more. This chain's CDR3 is CARGDTTCTDTQYF. CDR3 DNA: TGTGCCAGGGGAGATACTACCTGCACAGATACGCAGTATTTT. The genes are TRBV25-1 and TRBJ2-3; a weak D match, TRBD2 (5 bases). The ends were cut back, 9 bases at V and 1 base at J, with 14 bases in the middle. Per the germline V gene, CDR1 is MGHDK and CDR2 is SYGVNS. The CDR3 length is 14 residues. The full variable domain, with the rest looked up from reference TRBV25-1 and TRBJ2-3, is EADIYQTPRYLVIGTGKKITLECSQTMGHDKMYWYQQDPGMELHLIHYSYGVNSTEKGDLSSESTVSRIRTEHFPLTLESARPSHTSQYLCARGDTTCTDTQYFGPGTRLTVL.

This clonotype was found a few times. The chain uses TRBV7-2 and TRBJ1-1; D unclear. Germline lookup yields CDR1 SGHTA and CDR2 FQGNSA. The V end lost 5 bases, the J end lost 5 bases, and 12 bases lay between the germline ends. CDR3 size: 13 residues. CDR3 protein: CASSTPRGTEAFF. In DNA, the CDR3 is TGTGCCAGCAGCACCCCACGAGGAACTGAAGCTTTCTTT.

The rearrangement links TRBV18 to TRBJ2-7; 9 bases are a match to TRBD2. V was pared by 7 bases and J by 6 bases, with 7 bases of the junction left unmatched. The CDR3 extends over 13 amino acids. Germline V gives CDR1 KGHSH, CDR2 LQKENI. The CDR3 region is CASLQSSGVEQYF. DNA of the CDR3: TGTGCCAGCTTACAATCTAGCGGGGTCGAGCAGTACTTC.

The table lists this clonotype with a few counts. This chain uses TRBV12-3 or TRBV12-4 with TRBJ1-6, with D maybe TRBD1 (6 bases). Deletions cut 2 bases from V and 6 bases from J, with 11 bases between. The CDR3 consists of 15 residues. The CDR3 DNA sequence: TGTGCCAGCAGTTTACTACAGGGCGGTAATTCACCCCTCCACTTT. It encodes CASSLLQGGNSPLHF.

CDR3 amino acids: CSATGRTNTEAFF. The CDR3 DNA reads as TGCAGTGCGACAGGGCGCACGAACACTGAAGCTTTCTTT. This chain uses TRBV20-1 with TRBJ1-1, with 7 bases that match TRBD1. The CDR3 extends over 13 amino acids. J lost 1 base, V lost 6 bases, and 5 bases had no gene match. In germline, CDR1 is DFQATT, CDR2 SNEGSKA (reference sequence).

This rearrangement joins TRBV5-6 to TRBJ2-2; no clear D gene. Germline-derived CDR1 and CDR2 are SGHDT and YYEEEE. Trimming cost V 5 bases and J 4 bases, with 12 bases left between them. The CDR3 extends over 14 amino acids. The CDR3 reads CASRTARFTGELFF. The DNA for the CDR3 is TGTGCCAGCAGGACCGCACGGTTCACCGGGGAGCTGTTTTTT.

This clonotype has a count of ten or more. The chain is built from TRBV7-8 and TRBJ1-2; D is uncertain. From germline, CDR1 is SGHVS and CDR2 FQNEAQ. Trimming pared 3 bases from V and 4 bases from J, leaving 6 bases between. The CDR3 has 12 residues. CDR3: CASSFDGYGYTF. The CDR3 bases are TGTGCCAGCAGCTTCGATGGCTATGGCTACACCTTC.

This chain joins TRBV5-1 and TRBJ1-2; 8 bases agree with TRBD1. The CDR3 is 14 amino acids. Germline V gene sequence: CDR1 SGHRS, CDR2 YFSETQ. The V gene end was trimmed by 3 bases and the J gene end by 13 bases; junction bases not matched to a gene: 14. CDR3 in DNA: TGCGCCAGCAGCTCGACAGGGGCCTATGCCGCGTGCACCTTC. Amino acid sequence: CASSSTGAYAACTF.

This clonotype was found many times. The rearrangement uses TRBV29-1 and TRBJ2-5, with D perhaps matching TRBD1 or TRBD2 (5 bases each). V was shortened by 4 bases and J by 5 bases, with 14 bases between the two germline ends. This CDR3 comprises 13 residues. Germline CDR1 reads SQVTM; CDR2 reads ANQGSEA. The CDR3 spells CSVAAGWGETQYF. The CDR3 DNA reads TGCAGCGTTGCGGCAGGATGGGGGGAGACCCAGTACTTC.

This clonotype was observed a few times. The chain recombines TRBV28 with TRBJ2-7; D is unresolved. Germline values: CDR1 MDHEN, CDR2 SYDVKM. Trimming pared 2 bases from V and 2 bases from J, leaving 13 bases between. The CDR3 spans 15 residues. The CDR3, as DNA: TGTGCCAGCAGTTTACGGCCAGTAGGTCCCTACGAGCAGTACTTC. It translates to CASSLRPVGPYEQYF.

This clonotype was observed at least ten times. This sequence joins TRBV7-8 and TRBJ2-1; 13 bases are shared with TRBD2. Germline assignment: CDR1 SGHVS and CDR2 FQNEAQ. There are 17 residues in the CDR3. Trimming at V came to 1 base and at J to 5 bases, leaving 5 bases not matched to a gene. The CDR3 nucleotides read TGTGCCAGCAGCTTAGTACTAGCGGGAGGGCCGAACAATGAGCAGTTCTTC. Translation: CASSLVLAGGPNNEQFF.

V is TRBV9 and J is TRBJ2-7; TRBD1 matches at 9 bases. V gave up 0 bases and J gave up 2 bases; unmatched junction bases: 9. CDR3 length equals 17 residues. CDR1 and CDR2 from the germline V gene are SGDLS and YYNGEE. Here the CDR3 DNA reads TGTGCCAGCAGCGTAGTAGCAGCGTGGGACAGGGCCTACGAGCAGTACTTC. Translation: CASSVVAAWDRAYEQYF.

The CDR3 reads CSARRFGQRNPNEQFF. The CDR3, as DNA: TGCAGTGCTAGACGGTTTGGCCAGCGAAACCCTAATGAGCAGTTCTTC. V gene TRBV20-1 combines with J gene TRBJ2-1; D uncertain. The ends were cut back, 2 bases at V and 7 bases at J, with 21 bases in the middle. This CDR3 is 16 amino acids long. Germline V gene lookup returns CDR1 DFQATT and CDR2 SNEGSKA (reference sequence).

Regarding this clonotype: A read error may produce the germline difference seen at one junction end. This rearrangement joins TRBV7-8 to TRBJ2-7; possibly TRBD1 or TRBD2 for D (5 bases each). Germline V CDR1 and CDR2: SGHVS, FQNEAQ. The CDR3 loop spans 15 amino acids. The CDR3 is CPSSSQGGGGYEQYF. CDR3 bases: TGTCCCAGCAGCTCGCAGGGTGGCGGAGGCTACGAGCAGTACTTC. Variable domain in full (rest from reference TRBV7-8 and TRBJ2-7): GAGVSQSPRYKVAKRGQDVALRCDPISGHVSLFWYQQALGQGPEFLTYFQNEAQLDKSGLPSDRFFAERPEGSVSTLKIQRTQQEDSAVYLCPSSSQGGGGYEQYFGPGTRLTVT.

This clonotype was seen only a few times. The chain combines TRBV20-1 with TRBJ1-1; 8 bases fit TRBD1. The CDR3 covers 15 residues. The V gene's germline CDR1 is DFQATT and CDR2 SNEGSKA (reference sequence). With V trimmed by 3 bases and J by 3 bases, 9 bases remained unmatched. CDR3 residues: CSARWRPGQDTEAFF. The CDR3 DNA reads as TGCAGTGCTAGGTGGCGTCCGGGACAGGACACTGAAGCTTTCTTT.

This clonotype was detected a few times. V usage is TRBV20-1 and J usage is TRBJ2-3; possibly TRBD2 for D (6 bases). The CDR3 covers 14 residues. V was trimmed by 3 bases and J by 5 bases, leaving 15 bases between them. Germline loops: CDR1 DFQATT, CDR2 SNEGSKA (reference sequence). Here the CDR3 reads CSARRRDWEDTQYF. CDR3 coding DNA: TGCAGTGCTAGGCGGCGGGATTGGGAAGATACGCAGTATTTT.

This clonotype turned up a few times. CDR3 sequence reads: CASSLALVFTDTQYF. The CDR3 nucleotides read TGTGCCAGCAGCTTAGCACTAGTGTTCACAGATACGCAGTATTTT. J is TRBJ2-3 and V is TRBV7-9; D may be TRBD2 (5 bases). V was pared by 0 bases and J by 2 bases, with 9 bases between. The CDR3 sequence is 15 residues long. CDR1 and CDR2 (germline): SEHNR, FQNEAQ (reference sequence).

There are many counts of this clonotype. This chain links TRBV12-3 or TRBV12-4 with TRBJ2-1; 12 bases are a match to TRBD2. CDR3 length: 14 residues. V lost 6 bases to trimming and J lost 15 bases; unmatched junction nucleotides: 12. CDR3 in amino acids: CASRKPGLAGSGFF. CDR3 sequence (DNA): TGTGCCAGCAGAAAACCGGGACTAGCGGGTTCAGGGTTCTTC.

Many counts were recorded for this clonotype. This sequence joins TRBV6-2 or TRBV6-3 and TRBJ2-1; 7 bases line up with TRBD2. The CDR3 totals 15 residues. Per germline, CDR1 MNHEY and CDR2 SVGEGT. J was trimmed by 0 bases and V by 5 bases; bases with no gene match: 4. The CDR3 reads CASSPTSPSYNEQFF. CDR3 nucleotides: TGTGCCAGCAGTCCGACTAGCCCCTCCTACAATGAGCAGTTCTTC.